Sequencing of this T cell receptor (beta chain) was carried out in a study of beta chain features in type 1 diabetes. Whole-study results and caveats: The study found moderately but significantly shorter TCRB CDR3s in all four CD4+ subsets of Type 1 diabetes patients.

Only a few counts were recorded for this clone. Its antigen is undetermined. Within the sample, other DNA sequences also encode this same CDR3. This CDR3 has 13 amino acids. The germline V gene has CDR1 SGHNT and CDR2 YYREEE (reference sequence). The ends were cut back, 0 bases at V and 1 base at J, with 4 bases in the middle. All of the sorted populations showed purity greater than 95%. TCRB transcripts that were expressed got sequenced, as all of the isolated RNA had been reverse transcribed. Method: immunoSEQ multiplex PCR; TCRdb's copy keeps in-frame clones and lacks some. The top ten hold 0.017% of the sample, which has about 270,000 clones, approximately 15% seen once.

What was sequenced was naive CD4+ T cells from blood. V gene TRBV5-4 combines with J gene TRBJ1-1; D is unclear. The origin of this receptor is a man aged 25-45 years with type 1 diabetes. The CDR3 DNA is TGTGCCAGCAGCTTGGATAGGAACACTGAAGCTTTCTTT. Protein: CASSLDRNTEAFF.